This TCR beta chain was identified during a study of T cells in Graves' hyperthyroidism and ophthalmopathy. At the level of the study: The initial diagnosis was the point when peripheral blood was collected, ahead of any treatment.

Amplified TCR beta CDR3 regions came from RNA transcripts. Carried out on the TCR CDR3, a first-round RT-PCR used the HTBI primer set. TCRdb re-derived calls from the multiplex PCR reads in MiXCR, one entry per CDR3 protein. The repertoire consists of a few hundred thousand distinct CDR3 sequences, with around 13% occurring once and the leading ten covering 9.2%. Based on clinical symptoms, serum thyroxine and TRAb, thyroid ultrasound and orbital computed tomography, diagnoses were reached. Findings and caveats of the study: Model predictions of ophthalmopathy came a median around 7.1 months before onset.

This clonotype has ten or more counts. Antigen unknown. CDR3 size: 14 residues. V lost 2 bases, J lost 1 base, and 12 bases lay in between. Germline V gene lookup returns CDR1 DFQATT and CDR2 SNEGSKA (reference sequence). Sequenced input: blood. The V gene is TRBV20-1, the J gene TRBJ2-7, with unresolved D. This TCR was sampled from a woman younger than 35 with Graves' hyperthyroidism. The CDR3 nucleotides are TGCAGTGCTAGACCCAGGCAAACTTCCTACGAGCAGTACTTC. Protein product: CSARPRQTSYEQYF.